These 10 T cell receptor beta chains came from one sample sequenced in a study of blood T cell repertoires in COVID-19. Clones were sequenced by immunoSEQ multiplex PCR, and TCRdb holds only the in-frame ones, with some missing. Of around 26,000 clones listed, around 85% are singletons. Input material: peripheral blood. Receptors originate from a human donor in a cohort sampled during active COVID-19.

This chain uses TRBV7-3 with TRBJ2-1; D might be TRBD2 (6 bases). The CDR3 runs 17 residues. The V gene's germline CDR1 is SGHTA and CDR2 FQGTGA. Trimming cost V 5 bases and J 2 bases, with 19 bases left between them. The CDR3 nucleotides read TGTGCCAGCAGCCCGGCTAGGGAGGCTAATCCCTACAATGAGCAGTTCTTC. Translating it yields CASSPAREANPYNEQFF.

The genes are TRBV5-4 and TRBJ1-4; 11 bases map to TRBD1. Germline CDR1 reads SGHNT; CDR2 reads YYREEE (reference sequence). V lost 3 bases to trimming and J lost 10 bases; unmatched junction nucleotides: 8. The CDR3 totals 15 residues. CDR3 in DNA: TGTGCCAGCAGCTCGGGGACAGGGGGTGGCGGAAAACTGTTTTTT. Protein product: CASSSGTGGGGKLFF.

The count of this clone is one. The chain recombines TRBV28 with TRBJ1-6; 8 bases map to TRBD1. The germline gives CDR1 MDHEN, CDR2 SYDVKM. V shed 7 bases and J 9 bases; nucleotides not matched to a gene: 8. The CDR3 contains 14 residues. The CDR3 DNA reads TGTGCCAGCACCGAGGGACAGGCCTTTTCACCCCTCCACTTT. The encoded protein is CASTEGQAFSPLHF.

The chain recombines TRBV10-3 with TRBJ2-2; D perhaps matches TRBD2 (6 bases). Trimming took 9 bases from V and 6 from J, leaving 20 bases between them. Germline CDR1 is ENHRY and CDR2 is SYGVKD. The CDR3 contains 15 residues. CDR3 region: CAISTRDLGAGELFF. DNA of the CDR3: TGTGCCATTTCTACCCGGGACTTGGGCGCCGGGGAGCTGTTTTTT.

This rearrangement joins TRBV11-2 to TRBJ1-1, with D possibly TRBD1 on 5 matching bases. This CDR3 contains 15 residues. Germline CDR1 and CDR2: SGHAT and FQNNGV. V lost 5 bases, J lost 1 base, and 14 bases lay in between. CDR3 protein: CASSGTGFGNTEAFF. CDR3 DNA: TGTGCCAGCAGCGGTACAGGTTTCGGGAACACTGAAGCTTTCTTT.

J is TRBJ2-1 and V is TRBV4-2, with 7 bases identical to TRBD2. The V segment lost 3 bases and the J segment 7 bases; nucleotides outside the gene matches: 9. The CDR3 extends over 15 amino acids. Germline lookup yields CDR1 LGHNA and CDR2 YNFKEQ. As DNA, the CDR3 is TGTGCCAGCAGCCAGCGCGCGGGAGCTGTTAATGAGCAGTTCTTC. Protein sequence: CASSQRAGAVNEQFF.

DNA for the CDR3: TGTGCCAGCACTATCGGGACAACTAATTCACCCCTCCACTTT. Translation gives CASTIGTTNSPLHF. The gene calls are TRBV2 and TRBJ1-6; possibly TRBD1 for D (6 bases). V lost 7 bases, J lost 6 bases, and 13 bases lay in between. This CDR3 has 14 amino acids. Germline V gene sequence: CDR1 SNHLY, CDR2 FYNNEI. Supplemented by reference TRBV2 and TRBJ1-6, the full variable domain reads EPEVTQTPSHQVTQMGQEVILRCVPISNHLYFYWYRQILGQKVEFLVSFYNNEISEKSEIFDDQFSVERPDGSNFTLKIRSTKLEDSAMYFCASTIGTTNSPLHFGNGTRLTVT.

The rearrangement links TRBV9 to TRBJ2-1, with 11 bases lining up with TRBD2. The V segment lost 0 bases and the J segment 9 bases; nucleotides outside the gene matches: 5. The CDR3 is 15 residues long. The germline V gene has CDR1 SGDLS and CDR2 YYNGEE. The CDR3 coding sequence is TGTGCCAGCAGCGTAGGGTCTGGACTAGCGGGTGAGCAGTTCTTC. Translated, it gives CASSVGSGLAGEQFF.

CDR3 sequence: CASSPLVVGEQFF. CDR3 DNA: TGTGCCAGCAGCCCTCTCGTCGTCGGTGAGCAGTTCTTC. The chain employs TRBV3-1 (or the pseudogene TRBV3-2) and TRBJ2-1; D call uncertain. V lost 4 bases, J lost 9 bases, and 13 bases lay in between. The CDR3 runs 13 residues. CDR1 LGHDT and CDR2 YNNKEL come from the germline V gene (reference sequence).

The rearrangement joins TRBV3-1 (or the pseudogene TRBV3-2) to TRBJ2-1; 8 bases map to TRBD1. This CDR3 is built from 14 residues. Germline CDR1 is LGHDT and CDR2 is YNNKEL (reference sequence). The V gene end was trimmed by 3 bases and the J gene end by 3 bases; junction bases not matched to a gene: 1. The CDR3 here is CASSHGTGYNEQFF. The CDR3 coding sequence is TGTGCCAGCAGCCACGGGACAGGCTACAATGAGCAGTTCTTC.